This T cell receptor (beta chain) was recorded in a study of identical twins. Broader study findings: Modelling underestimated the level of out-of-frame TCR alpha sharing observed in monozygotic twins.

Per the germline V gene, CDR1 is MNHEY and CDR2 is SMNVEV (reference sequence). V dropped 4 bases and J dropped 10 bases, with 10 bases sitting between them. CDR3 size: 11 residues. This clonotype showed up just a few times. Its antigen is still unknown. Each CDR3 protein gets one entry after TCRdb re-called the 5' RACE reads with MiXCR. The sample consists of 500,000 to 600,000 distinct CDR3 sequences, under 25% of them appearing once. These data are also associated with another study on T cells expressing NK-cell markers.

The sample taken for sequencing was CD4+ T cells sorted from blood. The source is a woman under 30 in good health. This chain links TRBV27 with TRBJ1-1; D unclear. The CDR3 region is CASSSQGPAFF. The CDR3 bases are TGTGCCAGCAGTTCTCAAGGCCCAGCTTTCTTT.